The 25 T cell receptor beta chains listed next were all sequenced from one sample in a study of regulatory T cells in long-lasting Graves disease. Noted time point: newly diagnosed GD, antithyroid drugs for less than 3 months. PBMC RNA was the source of the TCR library. Arm-PCR with iRepertoire HTBI primers amplified the CDR3 regions for these TCR beta libraries. TCRdb recomputed calls from the multiplex PCR reads with MiXCR, one row per CDR3 protein. The sample holds about 440,000 distinct CDR3 sequences, 14% to 15% seen once. The same specimen was also included in a second study, on T cells in Graves' hyperthyroidism and ophthalmopathy.

The specimen comprised peripheral blood mononuclear cells (PBMCs), sampled at new diagnosis, from a patient treated with antithyroid drugs. These TCRs come from a woman aged 25 to 39 with Graves disease.

This clonotype turned up a few times. This chain uses TRBV20-1 with TRBJ1-1; D possibly corresponds to TRBD1 (5 bases). The CDR3 consists of 16 residues. The germline V and J ends were trimmed by 0 bases and 4 bases, with 18 bases remaining between them. CDR1 is DFQATT and CDR2 is SNEGSKA in the germline V gene (reference sequence). CDR3 bases: TGCAGTGCTAGAGATAGGACACGAGGATGGGTCACTGAAGCTTTCTTT. Its protein product is CSARDRTRGWVTEAFF.

Many counts were recorded for this clonotype. V and J are TRBV28 and TRBJ2-5; the D call may be TRBD1 or TRBD2 (5 bases each). This CDR3 region has 14 residues. Germline V lookup: CDR1 MDHEN, CDR2 SYDVKM. V lost 3 bases, J lost 1 base, and 9 bases lay in between. CDR3 residues: CASSFEGPQETQYF. Written as DNA, the CDR3 is TGTGCCAGCAGTTTTGAGGGGCCCCAAGAGACCCAGTACTTC.

Many counts were recorded for this clonotype. This chain connects TRBV28 to TRBJ2-7; the D is unclear. Trimming took 8 bases from V and 1 from J, leaving 15 bases between them. This CDR3 comprises 14 residues. Germline V CDR1 and CDR2: MDHEN, SYDVKM. The CDR3 region is CASGRTGLSYEQYF. The CDR3 DNA reads TGTGCCAGCGGGCGGACCGGGTTATCCTACGAGCAGTACTTC.

The rearrangement uses TRBV20-1 and TRBJ2-3; 8 bases match TRBD2. V lost 5 bases to trimming and J lost 2 bases; unmatched junction nucleotides: 6. Germline CDR1 reads DFQATT; CDR2 reads SNEGSKA (reference sequence). The CDR3 sequence is 14 residues long. This chain's CDR3 is CSACVLAVTDTQYF. CDR3 in DNA: TGCAGTGCTTGCGTACTAGCGGTCACAGATACGCAGTATTTT.

This clonotype was found many times. This sequence joins TRBV10-3 and TRBJ2-1; D may be TRBD1 (5 bases). Germline V gene sequence: CDR1 ENHRY, CDR2 SYGVKD. Trimming stripped 3 bases from V and 6 bases from J, with 9 bases between. The CDR3 consists of 13 residues. The CDR3 coding sequence is TGTGCCATCAGTGAAATTAGGGGCAATGAGCAGTTCTTC. This translates into CAISEIRGNEQFF.

As regards this clonotype: A read error is likely here: a far larger clone is one base away. The rearrangement links TRBV2 to TRBJ2-7, with 11 bases lining up with TRBD2. Germline CDR1 is SNHLY and CDR2 is FYNNEI. Unmatched junction bases numbered 13, after V lost 8 bases and J lost 7 bases. The CDR3 is 15 amino acids. CDR3 protein: CASGVNGLAGDEQYF. The CDR3 DNA sequence: TGTGCCAGCGGGGTCAATGGACTAGCGGGTGATGAGCAGTACTTC.

This clonotype was seen ten or more times. The chain employs TRBV11-2 and TRBJ2-7, with 7 bases fitting TRBD2. From germline, CDR1 is SGHAT and CDR2 FQNNGV. The CDR3 runs to 13 residues. J lost 0 bases, V lost 10 bases, and 6 bases had no gene match. Here the CDR3 reads CATSSGYSYEQYF. CDR3 bases: TGTGCCACCTCTAGCGGTTACTCCTACGAGCAGTACTTC.

The rearrangement uses TRBV4-1 and TRBJ1-6; no clear D gene. Germline V gene sequence: CDR1 MGHRA, CDR2 YSYEKL. The V end was cut by 2 bases, the J end by 7 bases, with 15 bases between. The CDR3 runs to 16 residues. The CDR3 spells CASSQTTGFYNSPLHF. CDR3 DNA: TGCGCCAGCAGCCAAACGACGGGGTTCTACAATTCACCCCTCCACTTT.

This clonotype came up many times. The V call is TRBV9, the J call TRBJ2-3, with 12 bases aligning to TRBD2. The length of the CDR3 is 19 residues. Trimming at V came to 2 bases and at J to 2 bases, leaving 12 bases not matched to a gene. CDR1 is SGDLS, CDR2 YYNGEE, per germline. The CDR3 bases are TGTGCCAGCAGCGTCGCGGGACTAGCGGGCCCGGTTCACACAGATACGCAGTATTTT. Translating it yields CASSVAGLAGPVHTDTQYF.

This clonotype came up a few times. The V gene is TRBV29-1, the J gene TRBJ2-1; D not certain. Deletions cut 3 bases from V and 0 bases from J, with 21 bases between. Germline values: CDR1 SQVTM, CDR2 ANQGSEA. The CDR3 contains 18 residues. For the CDR3, the DNA is TGCAGCGTTGATGGGCAGTATAGCCTGTTGGCCTCCTACAATGAGCAGTTCTTC. Translating gives CSVDGQYSLLASYNEQFF.

The sample holds a few counts of this clonotype. The V and J genes are TRBV27 and TRBJ1-5; TRBD1 aligns across 7 bases. The CDR3 is made up of 14 amino acids. Germline CDR1 is MNHEY and CDR2 is SMNVEV (reference sequence). Germline trimming cut 3 bases from V and 4 bases from J; bases unmatched to any gene: 3. The CDR3 sequence is CASSLRRGNQPQHF. The CDR3 bases are TGTGCCAGCAGTTTGCGCAGGGGGAATCAGCCCCAGCATTTT.

The V gene is TRBV6-2 or TRBV6-3, the J gene TRBJ2-3, with D uncertain. V gave up 7 bases and J gave up 1 base, with 15 bases separating them. CDR1 is MNHEY, CDR2 SVGEGT, per germline. This CDR3 comprises 15 residues. The CDR3 loop reads CASNERARGTDTQYF. CDR3 coding DNA: TGTGCCAGCAATGAAAGGGCTAGGGGCACAGATACGCAGTATTTT.

The chain uses TRBV5-1 and TRBJ2-3; D might be TRBD2 (5 bases). The CDR3 is made up of 13 amino acids. V was pared by 0 bases and J by 5 bases, with 7 bases between. The germline gives CDR1 SGHRS, CDR2 YFSETQ. CDR3 sequence reads: CASSLVSGDTQYF. In DNA, the CDR3 is TGCGCCAGCAGCTTGGTCAGCGGAGATACGCAGTATTTT.

This clonotype was found once. The chain employs TRBV30 and TRBJ1-1; 7 nucleotides line up with TRBD1. Germline lookup yields CDR1 GTSNPN and CDR2 SVGIG (reference sequence). The CDR3 sequence is 14 residues long. The ends lost 1 base at V and 1 base at J; junction bases unmatched: 3. In DNA, the CDR3 is TGTGCCTGGAGTGAAGGGGGCTGGAACACTGAAGCTTTCTTT. Translated: CAWSEGGWNTEAFF.

Note on this clonotype: With a far larger clone one base away, a read error is the likely cause. The chain couples TRBV5-8 to TRBJ2-5, with a tentative D call TRBD2 (6 bases). The J call is in doubt because the DNA end fits TRBJ2-1 better. Germline V gene lookup returns CDR1 SGHTS and CDR2 YDEGEE. This CDR3 spans 14 amino acids. This CDR3 is CASSLGGNSNEQFF. In DNA form, the CDR3 reads TGTGCCAGCAGCTTAGGAGGGAATAGCAATGAGCAGTTCTTC.

This clonotype has ten or more counts. The rearrangement links TRBV2 to TRBJ2-3; 16 bases agree with TRBD2. This CDR3 is 18 amino acids long. The germline gives CDR1 SNHLY, CDR2 FYNNEI. Trimming took 6 bases from V and 4 from J; bases not matched to a gene: 10. The CDR3 DNA follows: TGTGCCAGCAGCGTCCCCGGGACTAGCGGGAGGGCCGCAGATACGCAGTATTTT. Its protein is CASSVPGTSGRAADTQYF.

This clonotype was detected a few times. CDR3 sequence: CASSLRGSDTGELFF. The DNA for the CDR3 is TGTGCCAGCAGTTTAAGAGGATCGGACACCGGGGAGCTGTTTTTT. The V call is TRBV12-3 or TRBV12-4, the J call TRBJ2-2; D unresolved. The CDR3 consists of 15 residues. V was pared by 2 bases and J by 3 bases, with 10 bases between.

At least ten counts were recorded for this clonotype. The chain uses TRBV18 and TRBJ2-7; D is perhaps TRBD2 (5 bases). CDR1 is KGHSH, CDR2 LQKENI, per germline. V lost 4 bases and J lost 3, with 7 bases in between. The CDR3 has 12 amino acids. The CDR3 is CASSQGDYEQYF. The CDR3 DNA reads TGTGCCAGCTCACAGGGAGACTACGAGCAGTACTTC. Together with reference TRBV18 and TRBJ2-7, the CDR3 gives the full variable domain: NAGVMQNPRHLVRRRGQEARLRCSPMKGHSHVYWYRQLPEEGLKFMVYLQKENIIDESGMPKERFSAEFPKEGPSILRIQQVVRGDSAAYFCASSQGDYEQYFGPGTRLTVT.

This clonotype has at least ten counts. The chain is built from TRBV2 and TRBJ2-2; 10 bases agree with TRBD1. The CDR3 consists of 14 residues. The ends lost 5 bases at V and 6 bases at J; junction bases unmatched: 3. Germline CDR1 reads SNHLY; CDR2 reads FYNNEI. CDR3 protein: CASSRQGAPGELFF. DNA for the CDR3: TGTGCCAGCAGTAGACAGGGGGCGCCCGGGGAGCTGTTTTTT.

This chain's CDR3 is CASSGSMGRNTEAFF. The CDR3 nucleotides read TGTGCCAGCAGCGGCTCTATGGGCAGGAACACTGAAGCTTTCTTT. The chain links TRBV7-9 to TRBJ1-1; no definite D call. Trimming stripped 5 bases from V and 1 base from J, with 14 bases between. CDR1 SEHNR and CDR2 FQNEAQ come from the germline V gene (reference sequence). The CDR3 has 15 residues.

Only a few counts were recorded for this clonotype. The chain joins TRBV6-4 to TRBJ2-1; 10 bases fit TRBD2. V shed 5 bases, J shed 7 bases, and the junction held 8 bases outside the gene matches. This CDR3 is built from 15 residues. The germline CDR1 and CDR2 sequences are MRHNA and SNTAGT. The CDR3 here is CASSPLAGAGNEQFF. CDR3 sequence (DNA): TGTGCCAGCAGTCCGCTAGCGGGAGCCGGTAATGAGCAGTTCTTC.

Details on this clonotype: The CDR3 does not close with the conserved phenylalanine or tryptophan, likely indicating a read error. This chain uses TRBV12-3 or TRBV12-4 with TRBJ2-7; D unresolved. CDR3 size: 13 residues. Trimming took 6 bases from V and 7 from J, leaving 16 bases between them. CDR3 amino acids: CASSQTGSSEQYL. The CDR3 DNA is TGTGCCAGCAGCCAGACGGGCTCCTCGGAGCAGTACCTC.

This clonotype was seen more than once but under ten times. The chain carries TRBV27 and TRBJ1-1; D might be TRBD1 (5 bases). Germline CDR1 and CDR2: MNHEY and SMNVEV (reference sequence). Trimming pared 7 bases from V and 4 bases from J, leaving 13 bases between. The CDR3 consists of 13 residues. CDR3 sequence reads: CASMTMGGTEAFF. CDR3 DNA sequence: TGTGCCAGCATGACTATGGGGGGCACTGAAGCTTTCTTT.

The chain recombines TRBV6-1 with TRBJ1-3, with D maybe TRBD1 (5 bases). Germline V gene lookup returns CDR1 MNHNS and CDR2 SASEGT. This CDR3 is built from 14 residues. V lost 5 bases and J 4 bases, leaving 12 bases between the germline ends. CDR3 amino acids: CASSKWGVGNTIYF. CDR3 sequence (DNA): TGTGCCAGCAGTAAATGGGGGGTAGGAAACACCATATATTTT.

The chain has TRBV9 and TRBJ2-1; 7 bases align to TRBD2. CDR3 length: 14 amino acids. J was trimmed by 4 bases and V by 0 bases; bases with no gene match: 1. Per germline, CDR1 SGDLS and CDR2 YYNGEE. CDR3 in amino acids: CASSVVAGYNEQFF. CDR3 nucleotides: TGTGCCAGCAGCGTAGTAGCGGGTTACAATGAGCAGTTCTTC.